The entry that follows covers one TCR beta chain sequence. The antigen this receptor binds is unknown. The library was prepared using the immunoSEQ multiplex PCR assay. A mixture of 60 forward primers for TCR Vbeta segments and 13 reverse primers for TCR Jbeta segments was used in the multiplex PCR. Amplification of the CDR3 region of rearranged TCR beta genes was performed with a multiplex PCR assay on genomic DNA. The Illumina HiSeq System was used to sequence the amplified TCR beta libraries as 87-base-pair reads. In the paper's pipeline: In a later analysis, about 80 million unique TCR beta chains were counted across the 690 or so repertoires, and about 9.9 million of these chains were shared by at least two donors. Raw reads were error-corrected and collapsed into unique sequences with a nearest-neighbor algorithm that merged closely related sequences to remove PCR and sequencing errors. V, D and J gene segments were assigned by aligning CDR3 sequences to IMGT reference sequences. For a sequence to be retained, at least a six-nucleotide match to both a V gene segment and a J gene segment was required. Rearrangements were classified as productive when the CDR3 lacked stop codons and remained in frame with V and J, and all other rearrangements were classified as non-productive. CDR3 was defined according to IMGT convention as the region running from the second conserved V-encoded cysteine to the conserved J-encoded phenylalanine. In an earlier analysis of 500 to 650 of the donors, sequences lacking an unambiguous match to a single V gene segment were excluded. An earlier analysis of a few hundred of the donors called V segments functional above 56.7% productive rearrangements and segregating when the between-donor standard deviation exceeded 5%. A statistical classification framework was built to diagnose cytomegalovirus status from the catalog of TCR beta chain sequences. A later analysis assigned V and J genes by comparing TCR nucleotide sequences with IMGT/GENE-DB human TR gene sequences. The TCRdist pipeline was used in a later analysis to assign CDR3 sequences and most-parsimonious VDJ recombination scenarios. In a later analysis, every TCR beta chain was defined by the combination of its CDR3 amino acid sequence and its V-gene family, and reads without a unique V-gene family were dropped. To address suspected cross-contamination and a sequencing artifact, a later analysis removed 592 highly shared, low-generation-probability nucleotide sequences. In a later analysis, a clonal expansion index was calculated for each public chain from normalized within-repertoire ranks of inferred template counts. In a later analysis, generation probabilities were computed using a VDJ recombination model fitted to out-of-frame rearrangements, and the results were checked against IGoR. In a later analysis, TCR-TCR, TCR-HLA and TCR-CMV co-occurrence was scored with hypergeometric tests, and a repertoire-size bias correction was applied to TCR pairs. A later analysis estimated false discovery rates by permuting HLA or CMV assignments 20 times. In a later analysis, co-occurring TCRs were grouped with DBSCAN, and TCRdist sequence similarity was added when clustering was performed within HLA-allele-positive subsets. For co-occurrence clustering, repertoires with fewer than 30,000 or more than 120,000 public chains were excluded, along with roughly 5 repertoires with anomalous nucleotide sharing. In TCRdb, the immuneACCESS table is reduced to in-frame sequences with V and J assigned. These tables do not hold every clone; where another copy was compared, an unresolved V gene accounts for under half, and the others remain unexplained. D and trimming were read from the DNA, whereas the V and J calls and clone size are those reported in that table. The sample table on file contains fewer than 200,000 clones. Over 1% of the sample belongs to the ten largest clones.

Per the germline V gene, SGHDT is the CDR1 and YYEEEE is the CDR2. The CDR3 measures 15 amino acids from cysteine to phenylalanine. Only the CDR3 DNA is retained, 45 bases long and in frame from the first base. For this chain, trimming is 1 base at the V end and 6 bases at the J end, and the number of junction bases without a gene match is 6. The data were taken from a study of cytomegalovirus exposure and HLA in healthy donors (dated 2017 in TCRdb). Some background on the complete study: An earlier analysis of 587 of the donors reported approximately 300 Gb of sequence data and around 110 million unique TCR beta sequences from around 200 million T cells. An early release covering more than 500 HLA-typed donors comprised roughly 300 gigabases of sequencing data and around 80 million unique TCR sequences. Among the approximately 400 genotyped donors, approximately 76% belonged to the genetic ancestry cluster associated with self-reported Caucasian donors. The study was designed to test whether signatures of past pathogen exposure could be identified by cataloging public T cell receptors. The study profiled the T cell repertoires of 550 to 700 subjects by immunosequencing and related them to cytomegalovirus serostatus. A separate validation cohort of 90 to 150 different subjects was used in addition to the roughly 670-subject first cohort. To predict cytomegalovirus infection status, the study brought together high-throughput TCR immunosequencing, statistical association of individual TCRs with disease status, and machine learning. A later analysis re-examined previously published TCR beta repertoires from 610 or so donors and added high-resolution HLA genotyping to investigate patterns of TCR occurrence. Rather than using new phenotypic data, the later analysis identified candidate immune exposures from TCR beta sequences and from how often those sequences occurred across donors. An earlier analysis of roughly 580 of the donors used high-throughput TCR beta sequencing to judge whether each TCR beta V gene segment behaved as functional or pseudogenic. Alongside the repertoire data, information on donor age, sex, ethnicity and CMV serostatus was compiled. A later genetic analysis used genome-wide SNP genotypes for about 55% of the 666 donors, treating that subset as a discovery cohort. All discovery cohort repertoires had been generated on a single sequencing platform. HLA typing included class I and class II loci at four-digit resolution. The number of typed donors differed by locus: about 620-630 for A, B, C, DRB1 and DQB1; roughly 510 for DQA1; approximately 600 for DPA1; and around 450 for DPB1. Because of strong linkage in the cohort, a handful of DR-DQ haplotypes were treated as single units for association and clustering. Among almost 400 genotyped donors of the cohort, an average of roughly 240,000 unique TCR beta nucleotide sequences were sequenced per donor, around 20% of them non-productive. Broader findings and caveats from the paper: Specific HLA alleles were associated with about 17,000 TCR beta sequences at a false discovery rate of 0.05 in a later analysis. A further reported finding was that TCR beta sequences accurately predicted the HLA-A and HLA-B alleles for most subjects in the first cohort. The authors suggested that the approach could potentially be generalized to other disease states and immunological phenotypes. Three of the identified cytomegalovirus-associated TCR beta chains were confirmed in vitro to be specific for cytomegalovirus antigens. A later analysis found that TCR association rates varied across HLA loci, with DRB1 alleles showing the most associated TCRs and HLA-C alleles the fewest. Sequencing depth was assumed to be roughly uniform across donors in the presence/absence analyses, though that assumption may not hold. Because HLA typing was missing for some donors at each locus, association tests included only the typed subset. Immune exposure information for the cohort was limited to CMV serostatus. An association between a missense DCLRE1C variant and V-gene and J-gene trimming of TCR beta chains was found in a later genetic analysis and replicated in an independent cohort. The earlier analysis of nearly 600 of the donors excluded roughly 17 rarely observed V segments, including chromosome 9 orphons, because counts were too low. Assigning TCR associations to individual alleles was difficult when HLA alleles, especially DR and DQ, strongly co-occurred. A later analysis reported that several top co-occurrence clusters appeared linked to parvovirus B19, influenza, CMV and Epstein-Barr virus. While some public TCRs were present in many individuals, most TCR sequences turned up only very rarely across donors. Because the 87-base-pair reads could not distinguish some IMGT-functional V segments, including TRBV6-2 and TRBV6-3, those segments were excluded. Broadly in line with IMGT annotations, most TCR beta V segments showed up in productive rearrangements about 87% or about 30% of the time in an earlier analysis of 450 to 750 of the donors. In this cohort, only TCR beta chains were sequenced, and detectable features were limited by the absence of alpha or paired-chain data. The sequencing pipeline was judged likely to have produced a cluster of highly shared sequence variants as a technical artifact. The study gave a list of 150 to 200 TCR beta chains associated with cytomegalovirus. The classifier was reported to diagnose cytomegalovirus status with high specificity and sensitivity in both the original and validation cohorts. Compared with equally common non-associated chains, HLA-associated TCR beta chains in a later analysis were more clonally expanded and had lower generation probabilities. In a later genetic analysis, fewer N-insertions in productive TCRs were reported among donors in an Asian-associated ancestry cluster than the roughly 700-donor mean. Linkage disequilibrium might explain the correlated functional status among segregating V segments, but an unknown experimental factor could not be ruled out. A later analysis found that most CMV-associated TCR beta chains appeared HLA-restricted, with HLA associations seemingly driven largely by CMV exposure.

In total, 630 or so healthy bone marrow donors made up the cohort. At the time of sampling, every cohort member was nominally healthy, though immune exposures that went unrecorded were likely present. The donor was CMV seronegative and was included in the group of approximately 350 seronegative cohort members. Every donor gave a peripheral blood sample, and the peripheral blood mononuclear cells from that sample were used for TCR beta sequencing. The Qiagen DNeasy Blood Extraction Kit was used to extract genomic DNA from the blood cell samples. Sequencing input: PBMCs. The source of this sequence is a woman aged 55-69 years in good health and CMV-seronegative. Recombination linked TRBV5-6 to TRBJ2-3, with TRBD1 matching 9 junction bases. The CDR3 protein is CASSLRTGAQDTQYF. The DNA is as follows: TGTGCCAGCAGCTTGAGGACAGGGGCTCAGGATACGCAGTATTTT.